The rows below give T cell receptor beta chains drawn from one sample of a study of CD8 T cells in Susac syndrome. TCRdb used MiXCR to reprocess the immunoSEQ multiplex PCR reads, holding one entry per CDR3 protein. The sample lists 330,000 or so distinct CDR3 sequences, 85% occurring once. The sequencing input was CD8+ T cells from PBMCs. The origin of the receptors is a human donor with multiple sclerosis. Both conserved end residues are part of each CDR3. A D gene is named only where the DNA matches it firmly. Size values are once, few and many counts, or a class for expanded clones, and some rows have none.

>TRBJ2-1|TRBV6-2/TRBV6-3|.|.
CASSYALYNEQFF
TGTGCCAGCAGTTACGCACTTTACAATGAGCAGTTCTTC
>TRBJ2-3|TRBV28|once|TRBD2
CASRVAGGSDTQYF
TGTGCCAGCAGGGTAGCGGGAGGATCAGATACGCAGTATTTT
>TRBJ2-7|TRBV15|.|TRBD1
CATSEGQNYEQYF
TGTGCCACCAGCGAGGGACAGAACTACGAGCAGTACTTC
>TRBJ1-2|TRBV13|once|TRBD1
CASSIQGAQLLGYTF
TGTGCCAGCAGCATACAGGGGGCGCAACTTCTCGGCTACACCTTC
>TRBJ1-1|TRBV30|once|TRBD1
CAWSVPHRGRAVRMTEAFF
TGTGCCTGGAGTGTTCCCCACAGGGGGCGCGCGGTTAGGATGACTGAAGCTTTCTTT
>TRBJ2-4|TRBV10-3|few|.
CAISERRIAKNIQYF
TGTGCCATCAGTGAACGGCGGATAGCCAAAAACATTCAGTACTTC
>TRBJ2-1|TRBV27|.|TRBD2
CASSLSRVGTRDNEQFF
TGTGCCAGCAGTTTATCCAGGGTGGGGACTAGAGACAATGAGCAGTTCTTC
>TRBJ2-1|TRBV27|.|TRBD2
CASSPSGSGTSGSNEQFF
TGTGCCAGCAGTCCCTCCGGGTCTGGGACTAGCGGGAGCAATGAGCAGTTCTTC
>TRBJ2-7|TRBV6-6|.|TRBD2
CASSPRTSVTYEQYF
TGTGCCAGCAGTCCGCGGACTAGCGTGACCTACGAGCAGTACTTC
>TRBJ1-3|TRBV20-1|.|.
CSARPLPGTTSPDGNTIYF
TGCAGTGCTAGACCGCTCCCCGGGACAACTTCCCCCGACGGAAACACCATATATTTT
>TRBJ2-7|TRBV4-2|.|.
CASSQRAGGAYEQYF
TGTGCCAGCAGCCAAAGAGCCGGGGGCGCGTACGAGCAGTACTTC
>TRBJ2-1|TRBV6-5|.|.
CASSYGGLFNEQFF
TGTGCCAGCAGTTACGGGGGCCTTTTCAATGAGCAGTTCTTC
>TRBJ2-1|TRBV6-5|.|.
CASSSTGNEQFF
TGTGCCAGCAGTTCGACTGGGAATGAGCAGTTCTTC
>TRBJ2-1|TRBV19|.|.
CASSPTYSSYNEQFF
TGTGCCAGTAGCCCGACTTATAGCTCCTACAATGAGCAGTTCTTC
>TRBJ2-7|TRBV7-3|.|TRBD2
CASSVSGSYEQYF
TGTGCCAGCAGCGTTAGCGGGAGCTACGAGCAGTACTTC
>TRBJ2-1|TRBV7-2|.|TRBD2
CASSLGLRTSGYNEQFF
TGTGCCAGCAGCTTAGGATTACGGACTAGCGGTTACAATGAGCAGTTCTTC
>TRBJ2-5|TRBV25-1|.|TRBD1
CASSGSGTGNLPQETQYF
TGTGCCAGCAGTGGATCCGGGACAGGGAACCTGCCCCAAGAGACCCAGTACTTC
>TRBJ2-1|TRBV28|once|TRBD2
CASSFSGRVPYNEQFF
TGTGCCAGCAGTTTTAGCGGGAGGGTCCCATACAATGAGCAGTTCTTC
>TRBJ2-6|TRBV29-1|.|.
CSVVWGPGANVLTF
TGCAGCGTTGTTTGGGGTCCTGGGGCCAACGTCCTGACTTTC
>TRBJ2-3|TRBV19|.|.
CASSIWDGDTQYF
TGTGCCAGTAGTATATGGGACGGAGATACGCAGTATTTT
>TRBJ2-1|TRBV9|.|TRBD1
CASSAQGDEQFF
TGTGCCAGCAGCGCCCAGGGGGATGAGCAGTTCTTC
>TRBJ2-1|TRBV19|.|TRBD2
CASSIGLASGYNEQFF
TGTGCCAGTAGTATAGGTTTGGCTAGCGGATACAATGAGCAGTTCTTC
>TRBJ1-5|TRBV27|few|.
CASSSGGAGQPQHF
TGTGCCAGCAGTTCGGGAGGTGCCGGTCAGCCCCAGCATTTT
>TRBJ2-7|TRBV10-3|.|.
CAIRRCLHEQYF
TGTGCCATCAGACGGTGCTTGCACGAGCAGTACTTC
>TRBJ2-1|TRBV6-5|.|.
CASSYSVTSSYNEQFF
TGTGCCAGCAGTTACTCAGTGACTAGTTCCTACAATGAGCAGTTCTTC
>TRBJ1-1|TRBV2|.|.
CASSEAGLYAEAFF
TGTGCCAGCAGTGAAGCCGGGTTATATGCTGAAGCTTTCTTT
>TRBJ2-5|TRBV5-8|.|.
CASSPVGSRGETQYF
TGTGCCAGCAGTCCTGTAGGATCCCGGGGAGAGACCCAGTACTTC
>TRBJ2-3|TRBV19|.|.
CASSISGLTDTQYF
TGTGCCAGTAGTATATCAGGGCTCACAGATACGCAGTATTTT
>TRBJ2-7|TRBV3-1|.|.
CASSQEHETYEQYF
TGTGCCAGCAGCCAAGAGCACGAGACCTACGAGCAGTACTTC
>TRBJ2-7|TRBV4-3|.|.
CASSPALTYEQYF
TGCGCCAGCAGCCCGGCCCTGACCTACGAGCAGTACTTC
>TRBJ2-6|TRBV9|.|TRBD1
CASSVEDRGVAGANVLTF
TGTGCCAGCAGCGTAGAGGACAGGGGGGTTGCTGGGGCCAACGTCCTGACTTTC
>TRBJ1-1|TRBV7-6|.|.
CASSLTGVGFAEAFF
TGTGCCAGCAGCTTAACCGGGGTCGGGTTCGCTGAAGCTTTCTTT
>TRBJ1-1|TRBV28|.|.
CASSTLGRGGTEAFF
TGTGCCAGCAGTACTCTCGGACGGGGAGGGACTGAAGCTTTCTTT
>TRBJ2-1|TRBV24-1|.|.
CATSTTGSYNEQFF
TGTGCCACCAGTACAACGGGCTCCTACAATGAGCAGTTCTTC
>TRBJ2-1|TRBV27|.|.
CASRLDWNSYNEQFF
TGTGCCAGCCGACTAGACTGGAACTCCTACAATGAGCAGTTCTTC
>TRBJ2-4|TRBV29-1|.|.
CSVSDRDPLVAGLLAKNIQYF
TGCAGCGTTTCTGACAGGGATCCCTTGGTAGCGGGACTTCTAGCCAAAAACATTCAGTACTTC
>TRBJ2-1|TRBV29-1|.|.
CSGGALYNEQFF
TGCAGCGGGGGGGCTTTGTACAATGAGCAGTTCTTC
>TRBJ2-2|TRBV5-5|.|.
CASSHFAELNTGELFF
TGTGCCAGCAGCCATTTCGCGGAGCTCAACACCGGGGAGCTGTTTTTT
>TRBJ2-7|TRBV15|once|TRBD2
CATSRGTSGAYEQYF
TGTGCCACCAGCAGGGGGACTAGCGGGGCCTACGAGCAGTACTTC
>TRBJ1-1|TRBV4-3|.|.
CASSPRGSPGAEAFF
TGCGCCAGCAGCCCGCGCGGCAGCCCTGGAGCTGAAGCTTTCTTT
>TRBJ2-3|TRBV2|.|.
CASCARLDVDTQYF
TGTGCCAGCTGTGCCAGGCTCGATGTAGATACGCAGTATTTT
>TRBJ2-7|TRBV9|.|TRBD1
CASSAGQNPYEQYF
TGTGCCAGCAGCGCGGGACAGAACCCCTACGAGCAGTACTTC
>TRBJ2-7|TRBV27|.|.
CASSLVGQSPYEQYF
TGTGCCAGCAGTTTGGTAGGCCAGTCTCCCTACGAGCAGTACTTC
>TRBJ1-1|TRBV10-2|.|.
CASSEYRGVAEAFF
TGCGCCAGCAGTGAGTATCGAGGGGTGGCTGAAGCTTTCTTT
>TRBJ1-3|TRBV27|once|.
CASSSGVSGNTIYF
TGTGCCAGCAGTTCGGGGGTATCGGGAAACACCATATATTTT
>TRBJ2-5|TRBV15|once|TRBD2
CATSEGAGGETQYF
TGTGCCACCAGCGAAGGTGCGGGAGGAGAGACCCAGTACTTC
>TRBJ1-2|TRBV27|once|.
CASSFGNPQGDGYTF
TGTGCCAGCAGTTTTGGGAACCCTCAGGGAGATGGCTACACCTTC
>TRBJ2-2|TRBV27|.|TRBD1
CASSLFQGAGTGELFF
TGTGCCAGCAGTTTATTTCAGGGGGCTGGCACCGGGGAGCTGTTTTTT
>TRBJ2-1|TRBV27|.|TRBD2
CASSSRTSEYNEQFF
TGTGCCAGCAGTTCCCGAACTAGCGAGTACAATGAGCAGTTCTTC
>TRBJ1-5|TRBV12-3/TRBV12-4|.|.
CARTGGGQQPQHF
TGTGCCAGGACTGGCGGGGGGCAACAGCCCCAGCATTTT
>TRBJ1-5|TRBV13|.|.
CASSLGRAYNQPQHF
TGTGCCAGCAGCTTAGGCAGGGCCTACAATCAGCCCCAGCATTTT
>TRBJ1-1|TRBV9|.|.
CASSVDARAEAFF
TGTGCCAGCAGCGTAGATGCCAGGGCTGAAGCTTTCTTT
>TRBJ2-3|TRBV24-1|.|TRBD1
CATSTTGPWSGDTQYF
TGTGCCACCAGTACGACAGGGCCGTGGAGTGGAGATACGCAGTATTTT
>TRBJ2-6|TRBV4-2|.|.
CASSPYRGAGANVLTF
TGTGCCAGCAGCCCCTACCGCGGGGCCGGGGCCAACGTCCTGACTTTC
>TRBJ2-6|TRBV5-6|once|.
CASSPKTAGANVLTF
TGTGCCAGCAGCCCAAAAACAGCTGGGGCCAACGTCCTGACTTTC
>TRBJ1-1|TRBV30|.|.
CAWEGRNTEAFF
TGTGCCTGGGAGGGCCGGAACACTGAAGCTTTCTTT